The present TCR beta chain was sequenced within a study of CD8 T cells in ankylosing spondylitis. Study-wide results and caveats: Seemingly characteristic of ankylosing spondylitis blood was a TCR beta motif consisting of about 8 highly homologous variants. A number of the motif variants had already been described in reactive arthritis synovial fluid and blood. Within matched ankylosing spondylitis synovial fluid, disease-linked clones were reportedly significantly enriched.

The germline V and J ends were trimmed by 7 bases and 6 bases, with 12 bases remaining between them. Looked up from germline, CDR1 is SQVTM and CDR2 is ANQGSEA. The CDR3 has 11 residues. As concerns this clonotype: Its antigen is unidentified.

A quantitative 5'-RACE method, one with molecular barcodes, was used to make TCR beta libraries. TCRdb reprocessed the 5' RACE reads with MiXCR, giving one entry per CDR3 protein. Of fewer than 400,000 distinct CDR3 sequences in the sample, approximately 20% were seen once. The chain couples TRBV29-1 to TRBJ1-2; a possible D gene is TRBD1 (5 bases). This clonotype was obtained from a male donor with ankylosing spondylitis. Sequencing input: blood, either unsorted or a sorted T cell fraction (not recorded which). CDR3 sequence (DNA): TGCAGCGGCGCAGCGGGGGATGGCTACACCTTC. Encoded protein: CSGAAGDGYTF.